These T cell receptor beta chains were read from a single sample in a study of human T cells and chemical hapten exposure. TCRdb used MiXCR to reprocess the RACE reads, holding one entry per CDR3 protein. The sample records roughly 80,000 distinct CDR3 sequences, about 14% being singletons. This sample comprised whole blood, obtained in connection with sensitization to the hapten diphenylcyclopropenone (DPC). Every receptor here comes from a woman between 50 and 59 years old with alopecia areata. Some clones in this sample may be carry-over from other donors' samples. CDR3s include the opening cysteine and the closing phenylalanine or tryptophan.

>TRBV7-8|TRBJ2-5
CASSSLFTSGRAGETQYF
>TRBV11-2|TRBJ1-6
CASSFSGDRANSPLHF
>TRBV12-3/TRBV12-4|TRBJ1-5
CASSFLLGAAVESNQPQHF
>TRBV5-1|TRBJ2-5
CASSPRDRETQYF
>TRBV30|TRBJ2-1
CAWSVRRRNEQFF
>TRBV20-1|TRBJ2-3
CSATTGTNTDTQYF
>TRBV27|TRBJ2-7
CASSLREDREQYF
>TRBV11-2|TRBJ2-2
CASSLSAVTNTGELFF
>TRBV19|TRBJ1-1
CASSFPRQGDKMNTEAFF
>TRBV12-3/TRBV12-4|TRBJ2-3
CASSPGSPDTQYF
>TRBV29-1|TRBJ2-5
CSVEGAGPAETQYF
>TRBV11-3|TRBJ1-1
CASSPKGGEGTEAFF
>TRBV6-5|TRBJ1-1
CASRRGFGNTEAFF
>TRBV7-6|TRBJ2-2
CASSPRTVDGELFF
>TRBV3-1|TRBJ1-1
CASRPQGINTEAFF
>TRBV9|TRBJ2-2
CASSSVRGLTGELFF
>TRBV28|TRBJ1-2
CASSYDVRGYTF
>TRBV20-1|TRBJ2-5
CSARGASGREKTQYF
>TRBV28|TRBJ2-7
CASSLRGTSSYEQYF
>TRBV6-2/TRBV6-3|TRBJ1-1
CASSYSVFDFGGGAEAFF
>TRBV29-1|TRBJ2-7
CSVDWEGRNYEQYF
>TRBV5-5|TRBJ1-5
CASSLSGQGFNQPQHF
>TRBV2|TRBJ1-3
CASSRGRTAPTTYSGNTIYF
>TRBV7-9|TRBJ2-3
CASSRTLTTSTDTQYF
>TRBV21-1|TRBJ1-5
CASKRQGWYSNQPQHF
>TRBV2|TRBJ1-1
CASRETGSTEAFF
>TRBV10-3|TRBJ1-6
CAISENAGNSPLHF
>TRBV29-1|TRBJ2-1
CSVDRTVSYNEQFF
>TRBV12-3/TRBV12-4|TRBJ2-2
CASSFSTALNTGELFF
>TRBV7-2|TRBJ2-7
CASSPQAGGGREQYF
>TRBV12-3/TRBV12-4|TRBJ2-5
CASSLSNRETQYF
>TRBV4-1|TRBJ1-4
CASSLLPIRARGEKLFF